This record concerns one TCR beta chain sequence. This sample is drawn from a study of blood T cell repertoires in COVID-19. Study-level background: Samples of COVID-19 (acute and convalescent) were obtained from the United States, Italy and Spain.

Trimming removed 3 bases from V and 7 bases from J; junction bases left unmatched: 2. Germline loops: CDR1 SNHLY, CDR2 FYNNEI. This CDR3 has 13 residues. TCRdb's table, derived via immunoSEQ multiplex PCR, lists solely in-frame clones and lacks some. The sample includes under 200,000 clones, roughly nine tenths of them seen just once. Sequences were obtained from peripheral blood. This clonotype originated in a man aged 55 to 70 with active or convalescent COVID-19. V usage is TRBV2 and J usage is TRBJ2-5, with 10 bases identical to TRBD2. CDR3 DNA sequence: TGTGCCAGCAGTGATTCTAGCGGGAGGACCCAGTACTTC. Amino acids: CASSDSSGRTQYF.